This T cell receptor beta chain was sequenced during a study of cytomegalovirus exposure and HLA in healthy donors. Study conclusions and caveats: Researchers reported from a later analysis that most CMV-associated TCR beta chains appeared HLA-restricted. There were several of the most significant clusters that appeared linked to common viral pathogens in a later analysis. Reports credit the classifier with highly specific, highly sensitive diagnosis of cytomegalovirus status.

PCR employed 60 Vbeta and 13 Jbeta primers. This table comes from immunoSEQ multiplex PCR, and its TCRdb copy is limited to in-frame clones, with some not included. Its table records tens of thousands of clones. Trimming stripped 6 bases from V and 6 bases from J, with 18 bases between. The CDR3 runs 14 residues. CDR1 SGHTA and CDR2 FQGNSA come from the germline V gene. Notes on this clone: No antigen is known for it.

The sequence derives from a man aged 50 to 60 in good health and CMV-seronegative. What was sequenced was PBMCs. The rearrangement joins TRBV7-2 to TRBJ2-7; D may be TRBD1 (6 bases). In DNA form, the CDR3 reads TGTGCCAGCAGACCGCTAGGGGGAATGAGCGAGCAGTACTTC. Translation: CASRPLGGMSEQYF. The entire variable domain, with the rest obtained from reference TRBV7-2 and TRBJ2-7, is as follows: GAGVSQSPSNKVTEKGKDVELRCDPISGHTALYWYRQSLGQGLEFLIYFQGNSAPDKSGLPSDRFSAERTGGSVSTLTIQRTQQEDSAVYLCASRPLGGMSEQYFGPGTRLTVT.